The 20 T cell receptor beta chains presented below share a single source sample, sequenced in a study of T cells in Graves' hyperthyroidism and ophthalmopathy. Amplification of TCR beta CDR3 regions used RNA as the template. The study used the HTBI primer set for a first-round RT-PCR of the TCR CDR3. TCRdb used MiXCR to reprocess the multiplex PCR reads, holding one entry per CDR3 protein. The sample has about 690,000 distinct CDR3 sequences; 15% to 20% are singletons. Sequencing was performed on blood. The source of these receptors is a man in his fifties or sixties with Graves' hyperthyroidism.

This clonotype was detected only a few times. This chain uses TRBV5-4 with TRBJ2-2; 8 bases agree with TRBD2. Germline V lookup: CDR1 SGHNT, CDR2 YYREEE (reference sequence). The CDR3 loop spans 17 amino acids. The trim removed 3 bases at V and 5 bases at J, leaving 12 bases unmatched. The CDR3 reads CASSSRQGTSKTGELFF. The CDR3 nucleotides read TGTGCCAGCAGCTCAAGGCAGGGGACTAGTAAAACCGGGGAGCTGTTTTTT. The whole variable domain, filled in from reference TRBV5-4 and TRBJ2-2, reads ETGVTQSPTHLIKTRGQQVTLRCSSQSGHNTVSWYQQALGQGPQFIFQYYREEENGRGNFPPRFSGLQFPNYSSELNVNALELDDSALYLCASSSRQGTSKTGELFFGEGSRLTVL.

Only a few counts were recorded for this clonotype. V usage is TRBV5-1 and J usage is TRBJ2-3; perhaps TRBD2 as D (5 bases). The CDR3 extends over 15 amino acids. Germline assignment: CDR1 SGHRS and CDR2 YFSETQ. V was cut by 1 base and J by 1 base, with 10 bases left in between. The CDR3 spells CASSLRDPGTDTQYF. The CDR3 DNA reads as TGCGCCAGCAGCTTGCGGGATCCGGGCACAGATACGCAGTATTTT.

The V gene is TRBV11-2, the J gene TRBJ2-7; D perhaps matches TRBD1 (6 bases). Per germline, CDR1 SGHAT and CDR2 FQNNGV. Trimming pared 4 bases from V and 3 bases from J, leaving 13 bases between. The CDR3 extends over 14 amino acids. CDR3: CASSSSLGGYEQYF. The CDR3 nucleotides read TGTGCCAGCAGCTCATCGTTAGGGGGCTACGAGCAGTACTTC.

This clonotype has at least ten counts. V usage is TRBV28 and J usage is TRBJ1-3; D is unclear. The CDR3 length is 13 residues. Germline V gives CDR1 MDHEN, CDR2 SYDVKM. V shed 6 bases and J shed 4 bases, with 10 bases lying between them. The CDR3 reads CASRLGWGNTIYF. The DNA of the CDR3 is TGTGCCAGCAGGCTGGGGTGGGGAAACACCATATATTTT.

This chain uses TRBV29-1 with TRBJ2-4; D call uncertain. The CDR3 loop spans 13 amino acids. V lost 6 bases and J 0 bases, leaving 9 bases between the germline ends. The germline CDR1 and CDR2 sequences are SQVTM and ANQGSEA. DNA for the CDR3: TGCAGCGTATACGAATTAGCCAAAAACATTCAGTACTTC. The encoded protein is CSVYELAKNIQYF. The full variable domain, its missing parts supplied by reference TRBV29-1 and TRBJ2-4, is SAVISQKPSRDICQRGTSLTIQCQVDSQVTMMFWYRQQPGQSLTLIATANQGSEATYESGFVIDKFPISRPNLTFSTLTVSNMSPEDSSIYLCSVYELAKNIQYFGAGTRLSVL.

This clonotype was seen at least ten times. V gene TRBV27 combines with J gene TRBJ1-2, with D unresolved. V lost 0 bases and J lost 4, with 12 bases in between. The germline V gene encodes CDR1 MNHEY and CDR2 SMNVEV (reference sequence). The CDR3 is made up of 15 amino acids. The CDR3 DNA reads TGTGCCAGCAGTTTATCGTTCCCCGCGGGCTATGGCTACACCTTC. Translated: CASSLSFPAGYGYTF.

The chain links TRBV5-1 to TRBJ2-1; 10 bases are a match to TRBD2. The length of the CDR3 is 16 residues. Per germline, CDR1 SGHRS and CDR2 YFSETQ. Trimming at V came to 4 bases and at J to 5 bases, leaving 9 bases not matched to a gene. The CDR3 nucleotides read TGCGCCAGCAGCCCCCCAGGAGCGGGAGGGAACAATGAGCAGTTCTTC. Its translation: CASSPPGAGGNNEQFF.

This clonotype was seen only a few times. This chain links TRBV27 with TRBJ2-3, with 7 positions matching TRBD1. Germline V gene data show CDR1 as MNHEY and CDR2 as SMNVEV (reference sequence). There are 16 residues in the CDR3. V trimming: 5 bases; J trimming: 5 bases; junction bases outside the gene matches: 13. DNA for the CDR3: TGTGCCAGCAGTCAACATCCGACAGGGACCGAAGATACGCAGTATTTT. It is translated as CASSQHPTGTEDTQYF.

V and J are TRBV7-2 and TRBJ1-2; no clear D. The CDR3 sequence is 14 residues long. Germline loops: CDR1 SGHTA, CDR2 FQGNSA. V lost 2 bases and J lost 2, with 9 bases in between. The chain's CDR3 is CASSLITRNYGYTF. CDR3 nucleotides: TGTGCCAGCAGCTTAATAACAAGGAACTATGGCTACACCTTC.

This clonotype has a count of ten or more. The rearrangement uses TRBV12-3 or TRBV12-4 and TRBJ1-6; 9 bases agree with TRBD1. This CDR3 is built from 15 residues. The ends lost 6 bases at V and 9 bases at J; junction bases unmatched: 9. The CDR3 region is CASSTSGTGISPLHF. CDR3 in DNA: TGTGCCAGCAGCACCTCCGGGACAGGGATTTCACCCCTCCACTTT.

This clonotype was counted at least ten times. The rearrangement joins TRBV6-6 to TRBJ2-7; weak D call: TRBD2 (6 bases). Germline-derived CDR1 and CDR2 are MNHNY and SVGAGI (reference sequence). V lost 2 bases and J lost 2, with 13 bases in between. The CDR3 consists of 15 residues. The CDR3 loop reads CASSYLEGPTYEQYF. The DNA for the CDR3 is TGTGCCAGCAGTTACCTGGAGGGACCGACCTACGAGCAGTACTTC.

V and J are TRBV19 and TRBJ2-1; TRBD2 is a possible D gene (6 bases). Germline-derived CDR1 and CDR2 are LNHDA and SQIVND (reference sequence). V was cut by 6 bases and J by 5 bases, with 14 bases left in between. The CDR3 sequence is 14 residues long. The CDR3 DNA follows: TGTGCCAGTAGACGGGAGCTGGGGGACAATGAGCAGTTCTTC. This sequence encodes CASRRELGDNEQFF.

This CDR3 reads CASTPRETVNTGELFF. In DNA, the CDR3 is TGTGCCAGCACTCCGCGAGAGACAGTTAACACCGGGGAGCTGTTTTTT. The V gene is TRBV6-1, the J gene TRBJ2-2; tentative D call: TRBD1 (5 bases). The ends were cut back, 7 bases at V and 2 bases at J, with 17 bases in the middle. The CDR3 is 16 amino acids. In germline, CDR1 is MNHNS, CDR2 SASEGT.

The chain joins TRBV5-1 to TRBJ2-1; 7 positions match TRBD2. This CDR3 has 18 residues. V lost 0 bases, J lost 4 bases, and 13 bases stayed unmatched. The germline CDR1 and CDR2 sequences are SGHRS and YFSETQ. CDR3 sequence (DNA): TGCGCCAGCAGCTTGGACGGGGAACTAGCGAGAAGTTACAATGAGCAGTTCTTC. It codes for CASSLDGELARSYNEQFF.

In this sample, this clonotype turned up many times. The chain uses TRBV30 and TRBJ1-5; D remains ambiguous. The CDR3 consists of 16 residues. Germline V gene sequence: CDR1 GTSNPN, CDR2 SVGIG (reference sequence). Trimming shortened V by 5 bases and J by 7 bases, and 24 bases separated the two germline ends. The CDR3 DNA follows: TGTGCCTGGCCGTATGGAACCGGGGATTCGGGGCAGCCCCAGCATTTT. Its translation is CAWPYGTGDSGQPQHF.

This clonotype came up a few times. DNA for the CDR3: TGTGCCAGCAGTTTAGTCTACGGGGGTCAGGACGAGCAGTACTTC. It yields the protein CASSLVYGGQDEQYF. The rearrangement joins TRBV28 to TRBJ2-7; TRBD2 might be the D (6 bases). V was trimmed by 2 bases and J by 5 bases, leaving 16 bases between them. CDR1 and CDR2 (germline): MDHEN, SYDVKM. The CDR3 has 15 amino acids.

This clonotype appeared many times. The CDR3 loop reads CSASLRGGAEAFF. The CDR3 DNA sequence: TGCAGTGCGAGTTTAAGAGGGGGAGCTGAAGCTTTCTTT. This rearrangement joins TRBV20-1 to TRBJ1-1; possibly TRBD1 for D (6 bases). Germline V gives CDR1 DFQATT, CDR2 SNEGSKA (reference sequence). CDR3 length: 13 amino acids. Deletions cut 6 bases from V and 6 bases from J, with 17 bases between.

This clonotype was counted at least ten times. CDR3 sequence: CASRPIAGTSSYNEQFF. The CDR3 region has the DNA TGTGCCAGCAGACCGATTGCCGGGACTAGTTCCTACAATGAGCAGTTCTTC. This chain joins TRBV11-2 and TRBJ2-1; 8 bases match TRBD2. The CDR3 consists of 17 residues. Per the germline V gene, CDR1 is SGHAT and CDR2 is FQNNGV. The junction had 11 bases not matched to a gene; V was cut back by 6 bases and J by 1 base. The variable domain in full, completed from reference TRBV11-2 and TRBJ2-1, reads EAGVAQSPRYKIIEKRQSVAFWCNPISGHATLYWYQQILGQGPKLLIQFQNNGVVDDSQLPKDRFSAERLKGVDSTLKIQPAKLEDSAVYLCASRPIAGTSSYNEQFFGPGTRLTVL.

Note on this clonotype: A much more abundant neighbour one base away suggests this may be a read error. J is TRBJ1-1 and V is TRBV6-5; D unclear. The CDR3 runs 16 residues. The germline V gene encodes CDR1 MNHEY and CDR2 SVGAGI. V lost 5 bases, J lost 4 bases, and 20 bases lay in between. In DNA, the CDR3 is TGTGCCAGCAGTCCCTCGGGGTTATCAGTAATCACTGAAGCTTTCTTT. Translated: CASSPSGLSVITEAFF.

This clonotype was counted many times. The V call is TRBV7-9, the J call TRBJ2-1; no firm D call. The CDR3 consists of 15 residues. CDR1 and CDR2 from the germline V gene are SEHNR and FQNEAQ (reference sequence). The V and J ends lost 4 bases and 3 bases respectively, with 13 bases between them. For the CDR3, the DNA is TGTGCCAGCAGCTCCTTACGTCCCATCTACAATGAGCAGTTCTTC. The encoded protein is CASSSLRPIYNEQFF.